The sample holds one count of the clone carrying this TCR beta chain. Its antigen remains unidentified. The data were taken from a study of CD8 T cells in Susac syndrome. When the RNA was reverse transcribed, random hexamers were used with an input of roughly 0.45 to 1 ug. Each CDR3 protein gets one entry after TCRdb re-called the immunoSEQ multiplex PCR reads with MiXCR. This sample has 150,000 to 160,000 distinct CDR3 sequences, with 85% to 95% found just once. Patients with Susac syndrome fulfilled recently defined diagnostic criteria for definite or probable disease. Notes on the study in general: In Susac syndrome, CD4+ T cell repertoires lacked any clonal expansion.

The CDR3 has 15 amino acids. Germline-derived CDR1 and CDR2 are SGDLS and YYNGEE. With 2 bases removed from V and 1 base from J, the gap between germline ends came to 10 bases. The TCR originated in a human donor with Susac syndrome. The V and J genes are TRBV9 and TRBJ1-5; D not certain. The sample comprised CD4+ T cells from PBMCs. The CDR3 DNA reads TGTGCCAGCAGCGTCGGGGTAGGAAGCAATCAGCCCCAGCATTTT. Amino acid sequence: CASSVGVGSNQPQHF.